This T cell receptor beta chain was sequenced for a study of T cell changes during pregnancy in multiple sclerosis (dated by TCRdb to about 2019). Background for the entire study: Changes in the T cell repertoire over the course of pregnancy were examined in this study in women with multiple sclerosis.

Points on this clone: The clone's antigen remains unknown. Base quality data are lacking; no much larger clone is found one base away.

Library method: the immunoSEQ multiplex PCR assay. TCRdb retrieved this table from immuneACCESS and kept in-frame rearrangements only. Not all clones are present; in checked studies, unresolved V genes account for under half, and no reason is known for the remainder. This sample lists roughly 60,000 clones; about nine tenths were detected once. Of the sample, 1.4% is held by the ten largest clones. Germline trimming: 1 base from V, 4 bases from J; junction bases outside gene matches: 15. Sequences MGHRA (CDR1) and YSYEKL (CDR2) are obtained from the germline V gene. The CDR3 measures 20 amino acids from cysteine to phenylalanine. The entry retains the CDR3 DNA only, 60 bases that are in frame from base 1.

The chain was built from TRBV4-1 and TRBJ2-1, and TRBD1 matches 11 of the central bases. The clonotype comes from a female donor with multiple sclerosis, enrolled in a pregnancy study. Sequencing was performed on peripheral blood, taken in the second trimester of pregnancy. The CDR3 in this case is CASSQASRGQGAPEYNEQFF. The DNA sequence follows: TGCGCCAGCAGCCAAGCCTCCCGAGGACAGGGGGCGCCCGAATACAATGAGCAGTTCTTC.